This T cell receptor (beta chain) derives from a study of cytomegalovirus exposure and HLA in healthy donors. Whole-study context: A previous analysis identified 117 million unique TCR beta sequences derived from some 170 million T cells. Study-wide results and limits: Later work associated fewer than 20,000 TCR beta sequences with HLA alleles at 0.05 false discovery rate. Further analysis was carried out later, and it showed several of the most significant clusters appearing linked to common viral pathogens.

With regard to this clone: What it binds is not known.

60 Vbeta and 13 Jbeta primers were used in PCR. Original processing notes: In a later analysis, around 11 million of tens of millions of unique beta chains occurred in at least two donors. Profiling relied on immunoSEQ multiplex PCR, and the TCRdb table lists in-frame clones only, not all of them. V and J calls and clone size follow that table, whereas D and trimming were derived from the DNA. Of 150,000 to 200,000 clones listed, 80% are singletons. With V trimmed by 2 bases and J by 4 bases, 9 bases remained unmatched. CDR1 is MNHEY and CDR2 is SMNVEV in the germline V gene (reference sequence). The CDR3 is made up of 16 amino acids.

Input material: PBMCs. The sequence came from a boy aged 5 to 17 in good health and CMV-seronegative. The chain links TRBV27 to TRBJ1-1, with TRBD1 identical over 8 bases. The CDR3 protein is CASSLGRGLIFTEAFF. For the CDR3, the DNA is TGTGCCAGCAGTTTAGGCAGGGGGCTTATTTTCACTGAAGCTTTCTTT.